This TCR beta chain is drawn from a study of identifying expanded T cells in peripheral blood. For this clone: Its antigen remains unidentified.

Study-level results: Variance in clone template counts between approximately 2-week samples significantly increased with total template count across all healthy donors. Differentially abundant clones: around 1.2 between replicates, just under 17 at about 13 days, less than 20 at four.

The table came from immunoSEQ multiplex PCR; TCRdb's copy has only in-frame clones and leaves some out. The sample lists about 58,000 clones, around 90% occurring once. During the collection period, no donor immune events like infections were recorded. V shed 4 bases, J shed 4 bases, and the junction held 7 bases outside the gene matches. This CDR3 spans 16 amino acids. Germline V gives CDR1 MGHRA, CDR2 YSYEKL. This chain links TRBV4-1 with TRBJ1-5; 10 nucleotides line up with TRBD1. The receptor's source is a person aged 18 to 75 in good health. The sample taken for sequencing was blood. The DNA of the CDR3 is TGCGCCAGCAGCCGGTTAGAGGGACAGGGGAATCAGCCCCAGCATTTT. It specifies CASSRLEGQGNQPQHF.